This T cell receptor (beta chain) was profiled in a study of patients and donors after allogeneic stem cell transplantation. The sample holds a few counts of this clonotype. V was cut by 7 bases and J by 2 bases, with 12 bases left in between. CDR3 length equals 14 residues. TCRdb reprocessed the RT-PCR reads via MiXCR and lists one record per CDR3 protein. The table lists tens of thousands of distinct CDR3 sequences, 25% to 30% of them singletons. The sample consisted of blood, either unsorted or a sorted T cell fraction (not recorded which). This receptor was taken from a human donor who was either an allogeneic HSCT recipient or a stem cell or donor lymphocyte infusion donor (not recorded which). It is not recorded whose cells these are; they may come from a transplant donor. The chain combines TRBV12-3 or TRBV12-4 with TRBJ2-1; maybe TRBD2 (6 bases). This CDR3 is CASTGDSAYNEQFF. The CDR3 coding sequence is TGTGCCAGCACCGGGGACTCGGCCTACAATGAGCAGTTCTTC.